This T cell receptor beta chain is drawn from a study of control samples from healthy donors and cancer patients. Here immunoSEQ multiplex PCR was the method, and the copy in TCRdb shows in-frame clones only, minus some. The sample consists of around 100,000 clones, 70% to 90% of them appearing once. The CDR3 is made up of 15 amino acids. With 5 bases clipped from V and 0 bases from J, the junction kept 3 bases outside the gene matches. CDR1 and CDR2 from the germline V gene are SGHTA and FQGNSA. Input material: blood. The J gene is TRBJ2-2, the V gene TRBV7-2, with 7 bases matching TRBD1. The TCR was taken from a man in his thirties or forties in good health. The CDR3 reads CASSEGQTNTGELFF. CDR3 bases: TGTGCCAGCAGCGAGGGACAGACGAACACCGGGGAGCTGTTTTTT.